This T cell receptor (beta chain) appears in the sequencing data of a study of monozygotic twins with inflammatory bowel disease. No sorting of T cells preceded isolation of total RNA from whole blood. As to this clonotype: Its cognate antigen is unknown.

The CDR3 runs 17 residues. Germline-derived CDR1 and CDR2 are LGHNA and YSLEER. Study observations and caveats: Comparison of concordant versus discordant twins revealed no difference in repertoire similarity, possibly due to limited power. Patient-specific immunosuppressive treatments may have made repertoires more variable.

UMIs that had a 6-nucleotide sample barcode were put in using template switching. TCRdb reanalyzed the 5' RACE reads, giving one entry per CDR3 protein sequence and no DNA. The sample includes 400,000 to 500,000 distinct CDR3 sequences. The chain has TRBV4-3 and TRBJ2-4; the TCRdb call, TRBD2, lacks DNA for checking. The clonotype comes from a human donor with ulcerative colitis or Crohn's disease, or a healthy co-twin of an affected twin (not recorded which). Material for sequencing was blood. CDR3 protein: CASSRNSAGTAKNIQYF.